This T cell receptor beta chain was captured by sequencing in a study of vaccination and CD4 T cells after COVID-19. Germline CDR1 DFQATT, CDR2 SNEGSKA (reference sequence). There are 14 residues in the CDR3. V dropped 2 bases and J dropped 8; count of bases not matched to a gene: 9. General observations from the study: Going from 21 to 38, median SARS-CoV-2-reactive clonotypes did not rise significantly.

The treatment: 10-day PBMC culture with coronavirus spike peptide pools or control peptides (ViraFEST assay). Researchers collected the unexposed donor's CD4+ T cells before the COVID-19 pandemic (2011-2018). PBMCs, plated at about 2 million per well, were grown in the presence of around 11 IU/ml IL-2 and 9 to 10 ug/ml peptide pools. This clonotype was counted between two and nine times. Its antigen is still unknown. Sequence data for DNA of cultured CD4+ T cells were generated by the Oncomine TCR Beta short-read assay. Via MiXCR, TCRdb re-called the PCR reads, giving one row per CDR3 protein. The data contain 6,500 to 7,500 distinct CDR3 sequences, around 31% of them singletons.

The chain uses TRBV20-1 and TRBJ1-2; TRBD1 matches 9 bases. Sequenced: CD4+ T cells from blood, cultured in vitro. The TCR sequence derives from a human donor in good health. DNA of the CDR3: TGCAGTGCTAGACCCGGGACAGGGACGGCGGGCTACACCTTC. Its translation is CSARPGTGTAGYTF.